The 14 T cell receptor beta chains presented below share a single source sample, sequenced in a study of patients and donors after allogeneic stem cell transplantation. From the RT-PCR reads, TCRdb called clonotypes with MiXCR, one entry per CDR3 protein. This table has 190,000 or so distinct CDR3 sequences, roughly two fifths appearing once. Sample: blood, either unsorted or a sorted T cell fraction (not recorded which). These receptors were taken from a human donor who was either an allogeneic HSCT recipient or a stem cell or donor lymphocyte infusion donor (not recorded which). It is not recorded whose cells these are; they may come from a transplant donor.

This clonotype was picked up a small number of times. This chain joins TRBV28 and TRBJ1-1, with 7 bases fitting TRBD1. From germline, CDR1 is MDHEN and CDR2 SYDVKM. The CDR3 covers 15 residues. J lost 5 bases, V lost 2 bases, and 8 bases had no gene match. The CDR3 is CASSLGSQGGTEAFF. CDR3 sequence (DNA): TGTGCCAGCAGTTTAGGATCCCAGGGGGGTACTGAAGCTTTCTTT.

The chain couples TRBV3-1 to TRBJ2-1, with D maybe TRBD2 (6 bases). The ends were cut back, 1 base at V and 6 bases at J, with 13 bases in the middle. This CDR3 contains 15 residues. CDR1 is LGHDT, CDR2 YNNKEL, per germline (reference sequence). The CDR3 DNA reads TGTGCCAGCAGCCAAGGGCTAGGTAGCGGCAATGAGCAGTTCTTC. It encodes CASSQGLGSGNEQFF.

The V gene is TRBV28, the J gene TRBJ2-1, with D tentatively TRBD1 (5 bases). V lost 4 bases, J lost 3 bases, and 13 bases lay in between. Looked up from germline, CDR1 is MDHEN and CDR2 is SYDVKM. There are 15 residues in the CDR3. CDR3 residues: CASSSNTGVYNEQFF. DNA for the CDR3: TGTGCCAGCAGTTCTAACACAGGAGTCTACAATGAGCAGTTCTTC.

This clonotype was seen a handful of times. V and J are TRBV7-6 and TRBJ1-6; D unresolved. The CDR3 runs 14 residues. The V gene lost 5 bases and the J gene lost 12 bases, with 17 bases spanning the gap. Germline V gene lookup returns CDR1 SGHVS and CDR2 FNYEAQ. For the CDR3, the DNA is TGTGCCAGCAGCCCAGAGGTGTCAGGTGGACCCCTCCACTTT. It yields the protein CASSPEVSGGPLHF. Full variable domain (remainder filled in from reference TRBV7-6 and TRBJ1-6): GAGVSQSPRYKVTKRGQDVALRCDPISGHVSLYWYRQALGQGPEFLTYFNYEAQQDKSGLPNDRFSAERPEGSISTLTIQRTEQRDSAMYRCASSPEVSGGPLHFGNGTRLTVT.

This clonotype appeared a few times. This sequence joins TRBV11-2 and TRBJ1-6; D perhaps matches TRBD1 (5 bases). This CDR3 spans 13 amino acids. Germline V lookup: CDR1 SGHAT, CDR2 FQNNGV. V lost 2 bases and J lost 7, with 6 bases in between. In nucleotides, the CDR3 is TGTGCCAGCAGCTTACGACAGAATTCACCCCTCCACTTT. Its translation: CASSLRQNSPLHF.

The chain employs TRBV10-3 and TRBJ1-4; D is undetermined. CDR1 and CDR2 (germline): ENHRY, SYGVKD. The ends were cut back, 3 bases at V and 7 bases at J, with 15 bases in the middle. This CDR3 has 15 residues. DNA of the CDR3: TGTGCCATCAGTGAATCGACGGATCCCAGTGAAAAACTGTTTTTT. Protein sequence: CAISESTDPSEKLFF.

The chain is built from TRBV15 and TRBJ2-7, with 11 nucleotides matching TRBD1. CDR3 length: 14 residues. CDR1 and CDR2 from the germline V gene are LNHNV and YYDKDF (reference sequence). V was pared by 5 bases and J by 2 bases, with 2 bases of the junction left unmatched. CDR3 nucleotide sequence: TGTGCCACCAGCTGGGGACAGGGGGCCTACGAGCAGTACTTC. Amino acids: CATSWGQGAYEQYF.

V usage is TRBV5-1 and J usage is TRBJ1-2; TRBD1 matches 7 bases. V was pared by 1 base and J by 7 bases, with 10 bases of the junction left unmatched. Germline CDR1 is SGHRS and CDR2 is YFSETQ. This CDR3 has 15 amino acids. The CDR3 DNA reads TGCGCCAGCAGCTTGCCGTCGGGCAGGGGGTTTGGCTACACCTTC. The encoded protein is CASSLPSGRGFGYTF.

Comments on this clonotype: One end of the junction varies from germline; a read error may be responsible. The rearrangement joins TRBV12-3 or TRBV12-4 to TRBJ2-1, with D possibly TRBD2 on 5 matching bases. This CDR3 is 12 amino acids long. The CDR3 region has the DNA TGTGCCAGCGGTTTGGCGCCGGGAGAGCAGTTCTTC. As protein: CASGLAPGEQFF.

This clonotype has at least ten counts. The chain combines TRBV20-1 with TRBJ1-5, with D possibly matching TRBD1 (5 bases). The CDR3 length is 18 residues. Germline CDR1 and CDR2: DFQATT and SNEGSKA (reference sequence). Trimming took off 6 bases at V and 2 bases at J, with 26 bases between the two ends. CDR3 in DNA: TGCAGTGCCGGATCCGGGACCGGGCCCTTTGCTGGCAATCAGCCCCAGCATTTT. This codes for CSAGSGTGPFAGNQPQHF.

The chain combines TRBV6-1 with TRBJ1-3; the D is unclear. This CDR3 region has 14 residues. Germline V gene lookup returns CDR1 MNHNS and CDR2 SASEGT. Trimming took 1 base from V and 7 from J, leaving 11 bases between them. CDR3 residues: CASSEGRGGNTIYF. DNA for the CDR3: TGTGCCAGCAGTGAAGGCAGAGGTGGGAACACCATATATTTT.

Only a few counts were recorded for this clonotype. This chain uses TRBV18 with TRBJ2-7; the D gene is possibly TRBD1 (8 bases). The V and J ends lost 5 bases and 3 bases respectively, with 14 bases between them. The length of the CDR3 is 14 residues. The germline CDR1 and CDR2 sequences are KGHSH and LQKENI. The CDR3 DNA reads as TGTGCCAGCTCAGGACTAGGACAGGGCTACGAGCAGTACTTC. Its translation: CASSGLGQGYEQYF.

The rearrangement links TRBV12-3 or TRBV12-4 to TRBJ1-1; D perhaps matches TRBD1 (5 bases). CDR3 length: 14 residues. Trimming took 6 bases from V and 5 from J, leaving 16 bases between them. CDR3 DNA sequence: TGTGCCAGCAGGGGGCCGGGGGGACGGACTGAAGCTTTCTTT. The encoded protein is CASRGPGGRTEAFF.

This chain uses TRBV3-1 with TRBJ1-2; D not certain. The V end was cut by 0 bases, the J end by 0 bases, with 14 bases between. The length of the CDR3 is 17 residues. Germline lookup yields CDR1 LGHDT and CDR2 YNNKEL (reference sequence). Here the CDR3 reads CASSQDGLGRANYGYTF. The CDR3 DNA reads TGTGCCAGCAGCCAAGATGGGCTCGGGAGAGCTAACTATGGCTACACCTTC.